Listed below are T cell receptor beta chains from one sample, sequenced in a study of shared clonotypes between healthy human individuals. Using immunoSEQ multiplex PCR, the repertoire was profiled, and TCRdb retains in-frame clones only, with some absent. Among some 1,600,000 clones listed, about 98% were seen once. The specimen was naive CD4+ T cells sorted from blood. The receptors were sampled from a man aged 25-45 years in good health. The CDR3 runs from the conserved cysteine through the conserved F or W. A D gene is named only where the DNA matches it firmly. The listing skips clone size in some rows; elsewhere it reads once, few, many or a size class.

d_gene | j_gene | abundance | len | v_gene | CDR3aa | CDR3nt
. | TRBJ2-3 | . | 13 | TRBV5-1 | CASSSPRADTQYF | TGCGCCAGCAGCTCCCCCCGCGCAGATACGCAGTATTTT
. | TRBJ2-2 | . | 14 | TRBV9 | CASSVLSLTGELFF | TGTGCCAGCAGCGTACTCAGTTTGACCGGGGAGCTGTTTTTT
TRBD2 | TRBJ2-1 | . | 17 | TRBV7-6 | CASSLAEGTNSYNEQFF | TGTGCCAGCAGCTTAGCGGAGGGGACTAACTCCTACAATGAGCAGTTCTTC
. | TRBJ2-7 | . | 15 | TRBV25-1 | CASSEGQRSAYEQYF | TGTGCCAGCAGTGAAGGACAGCGCAGCGCCTACGAGCAGTACTTC
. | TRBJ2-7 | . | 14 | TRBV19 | CASRKRQGLYEQYF | TGTGCCAGTAGGAAAAGACAGGGACTCTACGAGCAGTACTTC
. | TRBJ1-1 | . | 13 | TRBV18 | CASSVLENTEAFF | TGTGCCAGCTCAGTTTTGGAGAACACTGAAGCTTTCTTT
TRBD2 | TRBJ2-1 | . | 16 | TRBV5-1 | CASSLLSGSSYNEQFF | TGCGCCAGCAGCTTGTTGAGCGGGAGCTCCTACAATGAGCAGTTCTTC
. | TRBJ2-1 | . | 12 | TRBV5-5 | CASSLGRYEQFF | TGTGCCAGCAGCTTAGGACGATATGAGCAGTTCTTC
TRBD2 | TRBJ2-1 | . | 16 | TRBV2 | CASSEVGGSSYNEQFF | TGTGCCAGCAGTGAAGTGGGCGGGAGCTCCTACAATGAGCAGTTCTTC
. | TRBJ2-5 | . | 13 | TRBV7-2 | CASMRDRGETQYF | TGTGCCAGCATGCGGGACAGAGGAGAGACCCAGTACTTC
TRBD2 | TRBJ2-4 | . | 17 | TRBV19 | CASSPAGLEFPKNIQYF | TGTGCCAGTAGTCCAGCGGGACTAGAGTTTCCCAAAAACATTCAGTACTTC
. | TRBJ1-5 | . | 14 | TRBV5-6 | CASSFRPGNQPQHF | TGTGCCAGCAGCTTCAGGCCAGGGAATCAGCCCCAGCATTTT
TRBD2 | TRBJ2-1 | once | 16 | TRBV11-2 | CASSLGFSGSLSEQFF | TGTGCCAGCAGCTTAGGCTTTAGCGGGAGTTTAAGTGAGCAGTTCTTC
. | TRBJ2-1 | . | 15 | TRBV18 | CASSPRLAPYNEQFF | TGTGCCAGCTCACCACGCCTAGCGCCTTACAATGAGCAGTTCTTC
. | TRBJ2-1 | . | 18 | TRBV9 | CASSVVEAARGWYNEQFF | TGTGCCAGCAGCGTAGTAGAGGCTGCCAGGGGATGGTACAATGAGCAGTTCTTC
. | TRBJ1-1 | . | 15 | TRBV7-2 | CASSTQQGRGTEAFF | TGTGCCAGCAGCACGCAACAGGGTAGAGGCACTGAAGCTTTCTTT
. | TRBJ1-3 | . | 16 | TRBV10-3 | CAISEFPGRSGNTIYF | TGTGCCATCAGTGAATTCCCAGGCAGATCTGGAAACACCATATATTTT
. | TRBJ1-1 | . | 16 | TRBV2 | CASSESLGGPNTEAFF | TGTGCCAGCAGTGAATCTCTAGGTGGCCCGAACACTGAAGCTTTCTTT
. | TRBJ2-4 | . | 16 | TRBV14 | CASSQGADLVRDIQYF | TGTGCCAGCAGCCAAGGCGCGGATCTGGTTCGTGACATTCAGTACTTC
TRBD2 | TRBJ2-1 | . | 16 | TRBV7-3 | CASSLGSGGGYNEQFF | TGTGCCAGCAGCTTAGGATCGGGAGGAGGGTACAATGAGCAGTTCTTC
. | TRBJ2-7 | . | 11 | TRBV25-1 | CASRGVYEQYF | TGTGCCAGCAGGGGGGTCTACGAGCAGTACTTC
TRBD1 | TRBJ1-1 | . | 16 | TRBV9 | CASSVAGTGKLSEAFF | TGTGCCAGCAGCGTAGCTGGGACAGGGAAGTTGTCTGAAGCTTTCTTT
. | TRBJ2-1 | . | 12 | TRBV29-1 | CSVQGLYNEQFF | TGCAGCGTTCAGGGACTCTACAATGAGCAGTTCTTC
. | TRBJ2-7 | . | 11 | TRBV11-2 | CASSSTVEQYF | TGTGCCAGCAGCTCAACAGTGGAGCAGTACTTC
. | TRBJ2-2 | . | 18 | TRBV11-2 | CASSPPLRSGPNTGELFF | TGTGCCAGCAGCCCCCCCCTCCGTAGCGGACCGAACACCGGGGAGCTGTTTTTT
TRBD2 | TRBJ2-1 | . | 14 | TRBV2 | CASSLAGAGNEQFF | TGTGCCAGCAGTCTAGCGGGAGCCGGTAATGAGCAGTTCTTC
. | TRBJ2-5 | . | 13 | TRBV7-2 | CASSPRAGGTQYF | TGTGCCAGCAGCCCCCGGGCCGGGGGGACCCAGTACTTC
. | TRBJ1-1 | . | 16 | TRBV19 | CASSIRTARAGTEAFF | TGTGCCAGTAGCATCAGGACTGCCAGGGCCGGCACTGAAGCTTTCTTT
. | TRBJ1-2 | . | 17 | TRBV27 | CASSLFSRSRDAAGYTF | TGTGCCAGCAGTTTATTTAGCAGATCGCGGGACGCCGCTGGCTACACCTTC
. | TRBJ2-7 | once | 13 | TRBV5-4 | CASSRDSGDEQYF | TGTGCCAGCAGCCGGGACTCTGGAGACGAGCAGTACTTC
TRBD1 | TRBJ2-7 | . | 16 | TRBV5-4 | CASSSKAGTESYEQYF | TGTGCCAGCAGCTCGAAGGCCGGGACAGAGTCCTACGAGCAGTACTTC
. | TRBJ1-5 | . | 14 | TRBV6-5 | CASSYGGANQPQHF | TGTGCCAGCAGTTACGGAGGGGCCAATCAGCCCCAGCATTTT
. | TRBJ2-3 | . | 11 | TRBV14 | CASSQSYTQYF | TGTGCCAGCAGCCAGTCCTATACGCAGTATTTT
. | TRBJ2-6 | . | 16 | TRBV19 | CASSIPRGSGANVLTF | TGTGCCAGTAGTATCCCACGAGGCTCTGGGGCCAACGTCCTGACTTTC
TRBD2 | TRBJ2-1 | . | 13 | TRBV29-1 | CSAGPGGPGEQFF | TGCAGCGCAGGGCCGGGAGGACCCGGGGAGCAGTTCTTC
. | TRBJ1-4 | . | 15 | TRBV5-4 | CASALGGTTNEKLFF | TGTGCCAGCGCGCTCGGGGGGACAACTAATGAAAAACTGTTTTTT
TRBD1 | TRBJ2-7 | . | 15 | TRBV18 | CASSNWTGPFKEQYF | TGTGCCAGCTCAAATTGGACAGGGCCATTTAAAGAGCAGTACTTC
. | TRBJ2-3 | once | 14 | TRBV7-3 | CASSLRGGTDTQYF | TGTGCCAGCAGCTTAAGAGGGGGGACAGATACGCAGTATTTT
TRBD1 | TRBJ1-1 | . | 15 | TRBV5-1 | CASSLQGAVNTEAFF | TGCGCCAGCAGCTTGCAGGGGGCCGTGAACACTGAAGCTTTCTTT
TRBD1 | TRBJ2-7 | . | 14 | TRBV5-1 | CASSLGQGRDEQYF | TGCGCCAGCAGCTTGGGACAGGGGCGGGACGAGCAGTACTTC
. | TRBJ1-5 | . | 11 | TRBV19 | CASSKSQPQHF | TGTGCCAGTAGTAAGAGTCAGCCCCAGCATTTT
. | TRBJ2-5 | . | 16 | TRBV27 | CASSLSSLLGQETQYF | TGTGCCAGCAGTTTATCGTCCCTTCTAGGACAAGAGACCCAGTACTTC
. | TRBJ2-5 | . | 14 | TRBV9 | CASSVSTQWETQYF | TGTGCCAGCAGCGTGTCGACTCAGTGGGAGACCCAGTACTTC
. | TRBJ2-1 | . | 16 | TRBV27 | CASSYYSISSYNEQFF | TGTGCCAGCAGTTACTATAGCATAAGCTCCTACAATGAGCAGTTCTTC
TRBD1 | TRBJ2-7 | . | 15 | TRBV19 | CASMGTGGPTYEQYF | TGTGCCAGTATGGGAACAGGGGGCCCCACCTACGAGCAGTACTTC
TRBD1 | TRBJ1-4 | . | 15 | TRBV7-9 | CASSLGDRGNEKLFF | TGTGCCAGCAGCTTAGGGGACAGGGGAAATGAAAAACTGTTTTTT
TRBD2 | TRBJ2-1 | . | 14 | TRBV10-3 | CAISEGLANNEQFF | TGTGCCATCAGTGAAGGACTAGCCAACAATGAGCAGTTCTTC
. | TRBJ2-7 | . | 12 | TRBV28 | CASSLFVYEQYF | TGTGCCAGCAGTTTGTTTGTCTACGAGCAGTACTTC
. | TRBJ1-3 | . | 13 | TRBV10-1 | CASTGKAGNTIYF | TGCGCCAGCACCGGGAAGGCTGGAAACACCATATATTTT
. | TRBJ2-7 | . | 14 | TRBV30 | CAWSADSGDYEQYF | TGTGCCTGGAGTGCAGATAGCGGAGATTACGAGCAGTACTTC
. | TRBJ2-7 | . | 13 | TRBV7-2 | CASSFLLAGEQYF | TGTGCCAGCAGCTTTTTGCTAGCTGGGGAGCAGTACTTC
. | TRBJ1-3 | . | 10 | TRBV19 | CASGGNTIYF | TGTGCCAGCGGGGGAAACACCATATATTTT
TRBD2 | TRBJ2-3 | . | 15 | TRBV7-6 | CASSPGTSSTDTQYF | TGTGCCAGCAGCCCCGGGACTAGCAGCACAGATACGCAGTATTTT
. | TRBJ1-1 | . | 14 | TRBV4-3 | CASSQEEQGLEAFF | TGCGCCAGCAGCCAAGAGGAACAGGGCCTTGAAGCTTTCTTT
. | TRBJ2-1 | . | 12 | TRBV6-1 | CASSNYGNEQFF | TGTGCCAGCAGCAATTACGGCAATGAGCAGTTCTTC